This entry describes one T cell receptor (beta chain). Germline values: CDR1 SNHLY, CDR2 FYNNEI. Trimming cost V 7 bases and J 0 bases, with 13 bases left between them. This CDR3 comprises 15 residues. Sequencing was performed with immunoSEQ multiplex PCR; in TCRdb, only in-frame clones are kept and a portion is missing. The table shows 70,000 to 100,000 clones, with just over 90% occurring only once. The record originates from a study of T cell changes during pregnancy in multiple sclerosis. The clonotype originates from a female donor in good health, enrolled as a control in a pregnancy study. The gene calls are TRBV2 and TRBJ2-1; D may be TRBD2 (5 bases). The sample in question was peripheral blood, obtained in the third trimester of pregnancy. The CDR3 protein is CASKTDWVSYNEQFF. DNA for the CDR3: TGTGCCAGCAAAACGGACTGGGTCTCCTACAATGAGCAGTTCTTC.